Below are 28 T cell receptor beta chains sequenced from a single sample in a study of cytomegalovirus exposure and HLA in healthy donors. Primers: 60 Vbeta forward and 13 Jbeta reverse. The protocol was immunoSEQ multiplex PCR, while the TCRdb copy is restricted to in-frame clones and leaves out a portion. The sample consists of under 200,000 clones, around 80% of them appearing once. Sequencing was performed on PBMCs. All receptors come from a human donor in good health.

This CDR3 reads CASSPTTSGDYNEQFF. CDR3 in DNA: TGTGCCAGCAGCCCGACGACTAGCGGGGATTACAATGAGCAGTTCTTC. The chain couples TRBV5-6 to TRBJ2-1, with TRBD2 matching over 11 bases. Trimming removed 4 bases from V and 4 bases from J; junction bases left unmatched: 7. Germline CDR1 is SGHDT and CDR2 is YYEEEE. This CDR3 comprises 16 residues.

This chain joins TRBV14 and TRBJ2-7; the match to TRBD1 covers 11 bases. Germline V lookup: CDR1 SGHDN, CDR2 FVKESK. The CDR3 sequence is 16 residues long. After removal of 3 bases from V and 2 bases from J, the junction contained 6 bases not matched to a gene. DNA for the CDR3: TGTGCCAGCAGCCAGATACCGGGACAGGGGGCCTACGAGCAGTACTTC. It is translated as CASSQIPGQGAYEQYF.

The chain has TRBV19 and TRBJ1-1; possibly TRBD1 for D (6 bases). This CDR3 has 17 amino acids. The ends were cut back, 2 bases at V and 0 bases at J, with 16 bases in the middle. Germline V gene lookup returns CDR1 LNHDA and CDR2 SQIVND (reference sequence). For the CDR3, the DNA is TGTGCCAGTAGTATAAGATCTTCGGACAGATTGAACACTGAAGCTTTCTTT. This gives the protein CASSIRSSDRLNTEAFF.

The chain employs TRBV4-1 and TRBJ2-3; 9 bases map to TRBD1. The J segment lost 3 bases and the V segment lost 7 bases, leaving 5 bases of the junction unmatched. Germline V gives CDR1 MGHRA, CDR2 YSYEKL. The CDR3 length is 14 residues. The CDR3 nucleotides are TGCGCCAGCACCGGACAGGGGATGACAGATACGCAGTATTTT. It encodes CASTGQGMTDTQYF.

In DNA form, the CDR3 reads TGTGCCAGCAGCCAATGGAGCGGGGGGTACAATGAGCAGTTCTTC. This codes for CASSQWSGGYNEQFF. The J gene is TRBJ2-1, the V gene TRBV14; 9 bases are a match to TRBD2. This CDR3 is 15 amino acids long. Germline values: CDR1 SGHDN, CDR2 FVKESK. V trimming: 2 bases; J trimming: 4 bases; junction bases outside the gene matches: 3.

This chain links TRBV5-6 with TRBJ2-3, with TRBD2 matching over 8 bases. V shed 6 bases and J 1 base; nucleotides not matched to a gene: 7. The CDR3 covers 15 residues. Germline V gene lookup returns CDR1 SGHDT and CDR2 YYEEEE. This chain's CDR3 is CASTDGGAGTDTQYF. In nucleotides, the CDR3 is TGTGCCAGCACCGACGGGGGGGCCGGCACAGATACGCAGTATTTT.

The chain links TRBV7-9 to TRBJ1-3, with a possible D match to TRBD1 (6 bases). The CDR3 has 15 residues. V was cut by 3 bases and J by 0 bases, with 9 bases left in between. In germline, CDR1 is SEHNR, CDR2 FQNEAQ (reference sequence). This chain's CDR3 is CASSFTGSSGNTIYF. CDR3 in DNA: TGTGCCAGCAGCTTTACAGGGAGCTCTGGAAACACCATATATTTT.

The chain is built from TRBV4-2 and TRBJ1-1, with a tentative D call TRBD1 (6 bases). Germline values: CDR1 LGHNA, CDR2 YNFKEQ. With 0 bases removed from V and 5 bases from J, the gap between germline ends came to 16 bases. This CDR3 is 16 amino acids long. DNA of the CDR3: TGTGCCAGCAGCCAAGAAGGTCGGGGGGCTAAGACTGAAGCTTTCTTT. Translated, it gives CASSQEGRGAKTEAFF.

This clone was observed a handful of times. The gene calls are TRBV7-2 and TRBJ2-5; 11 nucleotides match TRBD2. This CDR3 comprises 17 residues. The V segment lost 4 bases and the J segment 5 bases; nucleotides outside the gene matches: 12. The germline CDR1 and CDR2 sequences are SGHTA and FQGNSA. The CDR3 is CASSSTFLAGGRETQYF. The CDR3 DNA sequence: TGTGCCAGCAGCTCCACCTTCTTAGCGGGGGGGAGGGAGACCCAGTACTTC.

This chain connects TRBV9 to TRBJ2-3; TRBD1 agrees at 8 bases. V trimming: 3 bases; J trimming: 0 bases; junction bases outside the gene matches: 0. Germline CDR1 SGDLS, CDR2 YYNGEE. The CDR3 is 14 residues long. CDR3 protein: CASSGTGSTDTQYF. The CDR3 DNA reads as TGTGCCAGCAGCGGGACAGGGAGCACAGATACGCAGTATTTT.

This chain joins TRBV6-1 and TRBJ2-3; TRBD1 is a possible D gene (6 bases). Germline values: CDR1 MNHNS, CDR2 SASEGT. V was cut by 2 bases and J by 4 bases, with 13 bases left in between. This CDR3 contains 15 residues. The CDR3 nucleotides are TGTGCCAGCAGTGAATTACAGGGTTTCGCAGATACGCAGTATTTT. Translation gives CASSELQGFADTQYF.

The chain couples TRBV2 to TRBJ1-5; D is unclear. The CDR3 runs to 13 residues. Trimming removed 6 bases from V and 7 bases from J, with 13 bases in between. Germline CDR1 is SNHLY and CDR2 is FYNNEI. In DNA form, the CDR3 reads TGTGCCAGCAGGGCCCCGGGGTACCAGCCCCAGCATTTT. It translates to CASRAPGYQPQHF.

This clone was recorded a few times. The V gene is TRBV19, the J gene TRBJ1-2, with D unresolved. Germline loops: CDR1 LNHDA, CDR2 SQIVND (reference sequence). Trimming removed 3 bases at V and 6 bases at J, with 14 bases between. The CDR3 extends over 14 amino acids. CDR3 sequence reads: CASSMVGGADGYTF. The CDR3 DNA follows: TGTGCCAGTAGTATGGTGGGAGGAGCGGATGGCTACACCTTC.

CDR3 sequence: CASRSIAGATDTQYF. CDR3 DNA: TGTGCCAGTAGGTCAATAGCGGGGGCCACAGATACGCAGTATTTT. V is TRBV19 and J is TRBJ2-3, with 9 nucleotides matching TRBD2. The CDR3 is 15 amino acids. Germline CDR1 reads LNHDA; CDR2 reads SQIVND (reference sequence). Unmatched junction bases numbered 6, after V lost 6 bases and J lost 2 bases.

The sample holds a few counts of this clone. The chain recombines TRBV7-3 with TRBJ2-5; TRBD2 matches at 7 bases. The CDR3 length is 15 residues. The germline V gene has CDR1 SGHTA and CDR2 FQGTGA. Trimming cost V 2 bases and J 1 base; bases outside gene matches: 4. The CDR3 sequence is CASSLLAEPQETQYF. CDR3 DNA: TGTGCCAGCAGCTTACTAGCGGAACCCCAAGAGACCCAGTACTTC.

This clone was seen a single time. This sequence joins TRBV28 and TRBJ2-7, with D perhaps matching TRBD1 (5 bases). V gave up 5 bases and J gave up 3 bases, with 8 bases separating them. The CDR3 totals 12 residues. CDR1 and CDR2 from the germline V gene are MDHEN and SYDVKM. The CDR3 spells CASSDSNYEQYF. In DNA, the CDR3 is TGTGCCAGCAGTGACAGTAACTACGAGCAGTACTTC.

This clone was seen only a few times. CDR3 coding DNA: TGTGCCAGCAGTTCGACAGAGTACCAAGAGACCCAGTACTTC. This codes for CASSSTEYQETQYF. The chain employs TRBV2 and TRBJ2-5, with D perhaps matching TRBD1 (5 bases). V was trimmed by 5 bases and J by 0 bases, leaving 10 bases between them. This CDR3 spans 14 amino acids. Germline V gene data show CDR1 as SNHLY and CDR2 as FYNNEI. The entire variable domain, with the rest obtained from reference TRBV2 and TRBJ2-5, is as follows: EPEVTQTPSHQVTQMGQEVILRCVPISNHLYFYWYRQILGQKVEFLVSFYNNEISEKSEIFDDQFSVERPDGSNFTLKIRSTKLEDSAMYFCASSSTEYQETQYFGPGTRLLVL.

The chain has TRBV5-1 and TRBJ2-1; no reliable D call. CDR1 and CDR2 (germline): SGHRS, YFSETQ. Deletions cut 3 bases from V and 9 bases from J, with 10 bases between. This CDR3 spans 12 amino acids. In DNA form, the CDR3 reads TGCGCCAGCAGCTCGAGCCCGGGTGAGCAGTTCTTC. Its translation: CASSSSPGEQFF.

The chain joins TRBV29-1 to TRBJ2-5; perhaps TRBD1 as D (6 bases). Judging by the DNA end, TRBJ2-7 fits better; the J call may be wrong. The CDR3 consists of 12 residues. In germline, CDR1 is SQVTM, CDR2 ANQGSEA. The CDR3 nucleotides are TGCAGCGTCGTCCTTCCAGGGGTCGAGCAGTACTTC. Protein product: CSVVLPGVEQYF.

The chain joins TRBV4-2 to TRBJ1-1; the D gene is possibly TRBD1 (5 bases). Germline V gene lookup returns CDR1 LGHNA and CDR2 YNFKEQ. The ends were cut back, 4 bases at V and 1 base at J, with 13 bases in the middle. The CDR3 length is 15 residues. The CDR3 DNA is TGTGCCAGCAGCCGGGCGGGGCCCTCGAACACTGAAGCTTTCTTT. Amino acid sequence: CASSRAGPSNTEAFF.

CDR3 DNA: TGTGCCAGCAGTGAAAGTGGACACATAATTTCCTACGAGCAGTACTTC. It translates to CASSESGHIISYEQYF. The chain uses TRBV2 and TRBJ2-7; TRBD1 might be the D (5 bases). The V end lost 2 bases, the J end lost 1 base, and 15 bases lay between the germline ends. This CDR3 is built from 16 residues. Germline V gene sequence: CDR1 SNHLY, CDR2 FYNNEI.

This chain's CDR3 is CASSRNPGLAGGPSYNEQFF. CDR3 sequence (DNA): TGCGCCAGCAGCCGAAACCCGGGACTAGCGGGGGGGCCTTCCTACAATGAGCAGTTCTTC. The chain carries TRBV4-3 and TRBJ2-1, with 16 nucleotides matching TRBD2. The CDR3 length is 20 residues. Germline assignment: CDR1 LGHNA and CDR2 YSLEER. V trimming: 4 bases; J trimming: 1 base; junction bases outside the gene matches: 10.

The chain combines TRBV2 with TRBJ1-4; D is unclear. V dropped 2 bases and J dropped 10 bases, with 5 bases sitting between them. Germline CDR1 SNHLY, CDR2 FYNNEI. The CDR3 totals 11 residues. The chain's CDR3 is CASSERRKLFF. The CDR3 bases are TGTGCCAGCAGTGAAAGGAGAAAACTGTTTTTT.

The V and J genes are TRBV6-5 and TRBJ1-2; tentatively, D is TRBD1 (5 bases). This CDR3 comprises 12 residues. V dropped 7 bases and J dropped 4 bases, with 10 bases sitting between them. CDR1 and CDR2 (germline): MNHEY, SVGAGI. The CDR3 DNA reads as TGTGCCAGCATTAGTGACAGCTATGGCTACACCTTC. Protein sequence: CASISDSYGYTF.

This clone was detected a few times. This sequence joins TRBV2 and TRBJ2-6; TRBD1 matches at 10 bases. Per germline, CDR1 SNHLY and CDR2 FYNNEI. This CDR3 comprises 19 residues. V shed 0 bases and J 1 base; nucleotides not matched to a gene: 6. The CDR3 is CASSEAGRDRGSGANVLTF. CDR3 bases: TGTGCCAGCAGTGAAGCGGGCCGGGACAGGGGTTCTGGGGCCAACGTCCTGACTTTC.

J is TRBJ1-2 and V is TRBV9, with 8 nucleotides matching TRBD1. With V trimmed by 3 bases and J by 8 bases, 6 bases remained unmatched. The CDR3 length is 13 residues. Germline loops: CDR1 SGDLS, CDR2 YYNGEE. The CDR3 region is CASSATGVGGYTF. In nucleotides, the CDR3 is TGTGCCAGCAGCGCGACAGGGGTAGGGGGCTACACCTTC.

V usage is TRBV5-6 and J usage is TRBJ2-7, with D unclear. CDR1 SGHDT and CDR2 YYEEEE come from the germline V gene. This CDR3 spans 15 amino acids. V was pared by 0 bases and J by 0 bases, with 10 bases between. CDR3 loop: CASSLAAGSSYEQYF. The CDR3 bases are TGTGCCAGCAGCTTGGCCGCCGGTAGCTCCTACGAGCAGTACTTC.

For this clone: Its ends do not fully match the called genes, so a read error is possible. V and J are TRBV28 and TRBJ2-7, with TRBD1 identical over 7 bases. The CDR3 sequence is 13 residues long. Per germline, CDR1 MDHEN and CDR2 SYDVKM. The CDR3 nucleotides are TGTGCCAGCAGCTCCTGGGACAGCTACGAGCAATACTTC. Amino acids: CASSSWDSYEQYF.